The rows below give T cell receptor beta chains drawn from one sample of a study of T cells in Graves' hyperthyroidism and ophthalmopathy. TCRdb independently ran MiXCR on the multiplex PCR reads; one entry per CDR3 protein. The profile shows approximately 500,000 distinct CDR3 sequences, about half of them singletons. Sequencing input: peripheral blood or thyroid tissue (not recorded which). These receptor sequences come from a woman younger than 35 with Graves' hyperthyroidism. CDR3s include the opening cysteine and the closing phenylalanine or tryptophan. D genes are given only for firm matches. The size entry is marked missing in some rows and otherwise reads once, few, many or a size class.

D gene,clone size,V gene,J gene,CDR3 protein,CDR3 DNA
.,.,TRBV20-1,TRBJ1-2,CSALGRITNYGYTF,TGCAGTGCCCTGGGACGTATCACTAACTATGGCTACACCTTC
TRBD1,.,TRBV7-3,TRBJ1-2,CASSLDRVVRSGYTF,TGTGCCAGCAGCTTAGACAGGGTGGTTCGCTCTGGCTACACCTTC
.,many,TRBV20-1,TRBJ2-2,CSVGSENTGELFF,TGCAGTGTCGGGAGCGAGAACACCGGGGAGCTGTTTTTT
.,.,TRBV20-1,TRBJ2-6,CSARDLDIGANVLTF,TGCAGTGCTAGAGATCTGGATATAGGGGCCAACGTCCTGACTTTC
.,many,TRBV19,TRBJ2-7,CASSSLRGKIYEQYF,TGTGCCAGTAGTAGTCTACGCGGGAAGATCTACGAGCAGTACTTC
TRBD2,.,TRBV10-3,TRBJ2-6,CAISELAGRGANVLTF,TGTGCCATCAGTGAACTAGCGGGGAGAGGGGCCAACGTCCTGACTTTC
.,many,TRBV12-3/TRBV12-4,TRBJ1-2,CASSPAGAGIAGYTF,TGTGCCAGCAGCCCGGCCGGTGCCGGGATCGCTGGCTACACCTTC
TRBD1,.,TRBV7-3,TRBJ2-7,CASSTGTGGMYEQYF,TGTGCCAGCAGCACCGGGACAGGGGGCATGTACGAGCAGTACTTC
.,many,TRBV20-1,TRBJ1-2,CSARDAGASEGYTF,TGCAGTGCTAGAGACGCGGGGGCGTCGGAAGGCTACACCTTC
.,.,TRBV29-1,TRBJ2-7,CSVDGSYEQYF,TGCAGCGTTGACGGGAGTTACGAGCAGTACTTC
.,many,TRBV27,TRBJ2-5,CASSLGQFASETQYF,TGTGCCAGCAGTTTAGGACAGTTCGCGTCGGAGACCCAGTACTTC
TRBD1,.,TRBV12-3/TRBV12-4,TRBJ1-1,CASSLGTVNTKAFF,TGTGCCAGCAGCCTCGGGACAGTGAACACTAAAGCTTTCTTT
TRBD1,.,TRBV7-6,TRBJ2-3,CASSLAPGQSTDTQYF,TGTGCCAGCAGCTTAGCCCCGGGACAGAGCACAGATACGCAGTATTTT
.,many,TRBV2,TRBJ1-5,CASTRTGVSNQPQHF,TGTGCCAGCACCCGAACGGGTGTGAGCAATCAGCCCCAGCATTTT
TRBD2,few,TRBV5-8,TRBJ2-5,CASSLLVTSANTRETQYF,TGTGCCAGCAGCTTGTTAGTAACTAGCGCCAATACCCGAGAGACCCAGTACTTC
.,many,TRBV5-1,TRBJ2-7,CASSSSSASYEQYF,TGCGCCAGCAGCTCCAGCAGCGCCTCCTACGAGCAGTACTTC
TRBD2,many,TRBV20-1,TRBJ2-5,CSAPASSGRPTPETQYF,TGCAGTGCTCCCGCGAGTAGCGGGAGACCCACACCAGAGACCCAGTACTTC
.,.,TRBV7-3,TRBJ2-3,CASSPRWSVSTDTQYF,TGTGCCAGCAGCCCGCGTTGGTCAGTTAGCACAGATACGCAGTATTTT
TRBD2,few,TRBV20-1,TRBJ2-7,CSAPGTSGYEQYF,TGCAGTGCTCCCGGGACTAGCGGGTACGAGCAGTACTTC
.,.,TRBV9,TRBJ1-2,CASRDRAGDRPNYGYTF,TGTGCCAGCAGAGATCGAGCGGGAGACCGACCCAACTATGGCTACACCTTC
TRBD1,many,TRBV18,TRBJ1-4,CASSRQGSELKLFF,TGTGCCAGCTCTCGACAGGGATCAGAATTAAAACTGTTTTTT
.,.,TRBV2,TRBJ1-2,CASSPEQGDYGYTF,TGTGCCAGCAGTCCAGAGCAGGGTGACTATGGCTACACCTTC
TRBD1,.,TRBV12-3/TRBV12-4,TRBJ2-2,CASRTGRAGELFF,TGTGCCAGCAGGACAGGGAGAGCCGGGGAGCTGTTTTTT
.,many,TRBV7-3,TRBJ2-2,CASSFEQGVGELFF,TGTGCCAGCAGCTTTGAACAGGGTGTCGGGGAGCTGTTTTTT
.,few,TRBV7-2,TRBJ1-5,CASSPDSHEHF,TGTGCCAGCAGCCCGGACAGCCACGAGCATTTT
.,.,TRBV4-2,TRBJ2-3,CASSRLVLNTDTQYF,TGTGCCAGCAGCCGACTAGTTTTGAACACAGATACGCAGTATTTT
.,.,TRBV12-5,TRBJ1-6,CASGLLDGSYNSPLHF,TGTGCTAGTGGTTTGCTGGACGGCTCCTATAATTCACCCCTCCACTTT
TRBD1,.,TRBV15,TRBJ1-2,CATSPQGAGKNGYTF,TGTGCCACCAGCCCGCAGGGGGCAGGGAAGAATGGCTACACCTTC
.,many,TRBV5-1,TRBJ1-1,CASSLDRMNTEAFF,TGCGCCAGCAGCTTGGATAGAATGAACACTGAAGCTTTCTTT
TRBD1,many,TRBV11-3,TRBJ1-1,CASRLETGGHTEAFF,TGTGCCAGCCGTTTGGAGACAGGGGGCCACACTGAAGCTTTCTTT
.,many,TRBV11-3,TRBJ2-5,CASSSPGPPWGETQYF,TGTGCCAGCAGCTCACCCGGGCCGCCCTGGGGGGAGACCCAGTACTTC
TRBD1,.,TRBV29-1,TRBJ1-2,CSAWTGGIYGYTF,TGCAGCGCGTGGACAGGGGGCATCTATGGCTACACCTTC
.,many,TRBV4-1,TRBJ2-5,CASSQDQGRGETQYF,TGCGCCAGCAGCCAAGATCAGGGCAGAGGGGAGACCCAGTACTTC
.,many,TRBV6-1,TRBJ1-2,CASSDLYRTLDYGYTF,TGTGCCAGCAGTGACCTATACAGGACCCTGGACTATGGCTACACCTTC
TRBD2,many,TRBV20-1,TRBJ2-2,CSALLAGENTGELFF,TGCAGTGCTTTACTAGCGGGAGAAAACACCGGGGAGCTGTTTTTT
TRBD1,many,TRBV27,TRBJ2-7,CASSSGQGAAYEQYF,TGTGCCAGCAGTTCCGGACAGGGGGCGGCCTACGAGCAGTACTTC
TRBD1,.,TRBV5-1,TRBJ1-2,CASSEFIGDRVYGYTF,TGCGCCAGCAGCGAATTTATCGGGGACAGGGTTTATGGCTACACCTTC
TRBD2,.,TRBV20-1,TRBJ2-3,CSARDRLAGDPNPTDTQYF,TGCAGTGCTAGAGATCGGCTAGCGGGAGACCCAAATCCCACAGATACGCAGTATTTT
.,.,TRBV5-1,TRBJ2-7,CASRRSGQITDTQYF,TGCGCCAGCAGGAGGTCGGGACAAATCACAGATACGCAGTATTTC
TRBD1,.,TRBV12-3/TRBV12-4,TRBJ2-5,CASSSPGQGEATQYF,TGTGCCAGCAGTTCCCCGGGACAGGGTGAAGCGACCCAGTACTTC
.,.,TRBV12-3/TRBV12-4,TRBJ1-1,CASSVASGRGNEAFF,TGTGCCAGCAGCGTAGCTAGCGGGAGGGGGAATGAAGCTTTCTTT
TRBD2,.,TRBV11-2,TRBJ2-1,CASSSGTSGIGEQFF,TGTGCCAGCAGTTCCGGGACTAGCGGGATAGGTGAGCAGTTCTTC